This entry lists 2 T cell receptor beta chains sequenced from one sample in a study of cytomegalovirus exposure and HLA in healthy donors. PCR used 60 Vbeta primers and 13 Jbeta primers. Sequencing was performed with immunoSEQ multiplex PCR; in TCRdb, only in-frame clones are kept and a portion is missing. Of roughly 73,000 clones detected, 75% appear once; the ten largest clones hold around 12%. The sample comprised PBMCs. The receptors were sampled from a man between 70 and 80 years old in good health and CMV-seronegative.

The chain carries TRBV19 and TRBJ1-5; D remains ambiguous. Looked up from germline, CDR1 is LNHDA and CDR2 is SQIVND (reference sequence). V lost 5 bases to trimming and J lost 3 bases, with 11 bases between them. The CDR3 has 14 residues. CDR3 region: CASSVETVNQPQHF. The CDR3 DNA reads as TGTGCCAGTAGTGTTGAAACAGTCAATCAGCCCCAGCATTTT.

This rearrangement joins TRBV5-1 to TRBJ2-1; 7 nucleotides align to TRBD1. The CDR3 is 14 residues long. Germline lookup yields CDR1 SGHRS and CDR2 YFSETQ. V shed 0 bases, J shed 3 bases, and the junction held 0 bases outside the gene matches. CDR3 protein: CASSLGDSYNEQFF. The CDR3 DNA is TGCGCCAGCAGCTTGGGGGACAGCTACAATGAGCAGTTCTTC.